The present TCR beta chain was sequenced within a study of monozygotic twins with inflammatory bowel disease (dated by TCRdb to between 2017 and 2020). At the level of the whole study: In total, around 28 monozygotic twin pairs made up the full study: 19 Danish pairs, all IBD-discordant, plus nine German pairs, of which four were IBD-concordant and five were IBD-discordant. Each individual had, on average, about 151 000 unique TCRalpha sequences and 181 000 unique TCRbeta sequences available for analysis. The search for disease-associated traits relied mainly on comparing, within discordant pairs, IBD patients with their genetically identical healthy co-twins.

Library generation was performed with 5' RACE. The input for every TCR library was roughly 3.5 ug of total RNA. For each sample, cDNA synthesis was carried out in eight separate reactions using SMARTScribe reverse transcriptase. Unique molecular identifiers containing a 6-nucleotide sample barcode were introduced through template switching during cDNA synthesis. TCRalpha and TCRbeta cDNA was amplified in two nested PCRs of about 17 and 10 cycles, and bead purification was carried out after each PCR. Before amplification, the cDNA was treated with uracil DNA-glycosylase and purified using the QIAquick PCR purification kit. The second PCR was the step at which Illumina TruSeq-compatible adapters and sample-specific barcodes were added. TapeStation and Qubit were used to check library quality and concentration, and 5 to 6.5 ng of each library went into the pool. The pooled libraries were sequenced with 2 x 100 bp reads and custom sequencing primers on an Illumina HiSeq2500 single-index Rapid Run. In the authors' own workflow: MiGEC version 1.2.6 was used for UMI-based consensus assembly, which corrected PCR and sequencing errors. MiXCR version 2.1.1 handled V(D)J alignment, clonotype assembly and CDR3 extraction. To normalise gene usage, clonotype sharing and MAIT/NKT TCR abundance, the analysis used the top 1000, 10 000 and 20 000 clonotypes per sample. After downsampling to 27 000 UMIs, diversity was calculated as the inverse Simpson index using the vegan R package. Paired Mann-Whitney U tests were applied to discordant twin pairs, with Benjamini-Hochberg correction for multiple testing. TCRdb reprocessed the reads into one record per CDR3 protein sequence, lacking DNA. The V and J calls were determined by TCRdb, not by the authors. The sample's own table lists over 90,000 distinct CDR3 sequences. The top ten constitute 1.5% to 2% of the sample.

There are 13 amino acids in the CDR3, from cysteine to phenylalanine inclusive. Only the protein sequence is given. Reading the germline V gene gives CDR1 SGHVS and CDR2 FQNEAQ. The study at large found these results: IBD patients shared fewer clonotypes with other individuals than healthy twins did, most markedly in patients showing signs of disease activity. Distinction between different T cell subtypes could not be achieved in the analysis. Concordant and discordant twins showed no difference in repertoire similarity, possibly because of limited statistical power. Differing immunosuppressive treatments among patients may have added background noise and inter-individual variability to the repertoires. IBD patients had lower TCRbeta repertoire diversity, measured by the inverse Simpson index, than their healthy co-twins. No single strong signal or clonotype linked to IBD turned up in the results, so the idea that one exists was not supported.

Comment on this clonotype: It lacks a known antigen.

From each donor, a roughly 2.7 ml peripheral blood sample was collected into PAXgene tubes and kept at -80 degrees C. Total RNA was isolated from whole blood with the PAXgene blood miRNA kit on an automated QIAcube, without T cell sorting. Peripheral blood from monozygotic twin pairs, either concordant or discordant for inflammatory bowel disease, underwent deep TCRalpha and TCRbeta repertoire profiling that used unique molecular barcoding. Smoking habits were recorded for all twin pairs, and individuals were classified as current, former or never smokers. This sequence originates from a human donor with ulcerative colitis or Crohn's disease, or a healthy co-twin of an affected twin (not recorded which). The sequenced sample was blood. The rearranged chain carries TRBV7-8 and TRBJ1-5. The CDR3 protein: CASTYSENQPQHF. The variable domain in full, with residues beyond the CDR3 obtained from the reference TRBV7-8 and TRBJ1-5 genes, is GAGVSQSPRYKVAKRGQDVALRCDPISGHVSLFWYQQALGQGPEFLTYFQNEAQLDKSGLPSDRFFAERPEGSVSTLKIQRTQQEDSAVYLCASTYSENQPQHFGDGTRLSIL.